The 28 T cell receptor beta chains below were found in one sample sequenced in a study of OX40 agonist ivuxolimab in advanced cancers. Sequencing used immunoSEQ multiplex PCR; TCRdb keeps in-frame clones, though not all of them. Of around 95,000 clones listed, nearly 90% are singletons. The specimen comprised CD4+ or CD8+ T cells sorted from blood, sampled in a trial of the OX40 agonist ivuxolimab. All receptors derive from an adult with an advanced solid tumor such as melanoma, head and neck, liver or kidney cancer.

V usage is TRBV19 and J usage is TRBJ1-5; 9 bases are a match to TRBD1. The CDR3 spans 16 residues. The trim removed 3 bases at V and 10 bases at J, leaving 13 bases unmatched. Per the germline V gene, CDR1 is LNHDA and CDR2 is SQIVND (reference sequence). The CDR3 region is CASSMRDRVGPQPQHF. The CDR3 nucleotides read TGTGCCAGTAGTATGCGGGACAGGGTTGGGCCCCAACCCCAGCATTTT. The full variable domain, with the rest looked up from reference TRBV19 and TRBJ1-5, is DGGITQSPKYLFRKEGQNVTLSCEQNLNHDAMYWYRQDPGQGLRLIYYSQIVNDFQKGDIAEGYSVSREKKESFPLTVTSAQKNPTAFYLCASSMRDRVGPQPQHFGDGTRLSIL.

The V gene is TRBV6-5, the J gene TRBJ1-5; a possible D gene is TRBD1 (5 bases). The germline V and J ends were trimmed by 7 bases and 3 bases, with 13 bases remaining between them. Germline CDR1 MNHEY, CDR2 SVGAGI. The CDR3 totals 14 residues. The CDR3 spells CASKGGGDNQPQHF. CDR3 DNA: TGTGCCAGCAAGGGCGGGGGGGACAATCAGCCCCAGCATTTT.

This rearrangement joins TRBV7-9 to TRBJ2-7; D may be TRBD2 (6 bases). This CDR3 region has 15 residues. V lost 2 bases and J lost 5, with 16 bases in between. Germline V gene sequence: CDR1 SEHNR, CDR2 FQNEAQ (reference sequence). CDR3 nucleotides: TGTGCCAGCAGCTTAAGGGGCATCGGAGGGGACGAGCAGTACTTC. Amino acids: CASSLRGIGGDEQYF.

In DNA, the CDR3 is TGCGCCAGCAGTGGTGGGGGGGCGCGGAATGAGCAGTTCTTC. It yields the protein CASSGGGARNEQFF. V is TRBV10-1 and J is TRBJ2-1; TRBD2 might be the D (7 bases). CDR1 and CDR2 from the germline V gene are WNHNN and SYGVQD (reference sequence). The CDR3 has 14 amino acids. The V gene lost 4 bases and the J gene lost 7 bases, with 14 bases spanning the gap.

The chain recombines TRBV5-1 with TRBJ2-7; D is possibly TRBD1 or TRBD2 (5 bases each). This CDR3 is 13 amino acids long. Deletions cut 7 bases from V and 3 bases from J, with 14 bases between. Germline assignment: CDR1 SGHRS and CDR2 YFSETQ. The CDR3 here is CASGRDRFYEQYF. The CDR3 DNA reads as TGCGCCAGCGGCCGGGACCGATTCTACGAGCAGTACTTC. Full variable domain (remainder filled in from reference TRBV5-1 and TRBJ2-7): KAGVTQTPRYLIKTRGQQVTLSCSPISGHRSVSWYQQTPGQGLQFLFEYFSETQRNKGNFPGRFSGRQFSNSRSEMNVSTLELGDSALYLCASGRDRFYEQYFGPGTRLTVT.

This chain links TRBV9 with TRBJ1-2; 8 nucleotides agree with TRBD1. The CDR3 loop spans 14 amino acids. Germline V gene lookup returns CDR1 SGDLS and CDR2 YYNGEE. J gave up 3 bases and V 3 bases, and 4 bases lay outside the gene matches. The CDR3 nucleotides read TGTGCCAGCAGCGGAGGGACAGGCTACTATGGCTACACCTTC. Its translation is CASSGGTGYYGYTF.

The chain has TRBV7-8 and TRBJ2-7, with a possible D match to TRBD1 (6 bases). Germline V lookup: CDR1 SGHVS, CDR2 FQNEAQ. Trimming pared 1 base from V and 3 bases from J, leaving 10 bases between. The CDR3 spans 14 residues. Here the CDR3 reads CASSLGSRGYEQYF. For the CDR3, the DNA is TGTGCCAGCAGCTTAGGGTCCAGGGGCTACGAGCAGTACTTC.

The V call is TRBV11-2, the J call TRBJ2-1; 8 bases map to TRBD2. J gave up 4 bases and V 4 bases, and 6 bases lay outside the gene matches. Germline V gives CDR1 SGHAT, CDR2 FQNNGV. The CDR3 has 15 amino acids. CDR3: CASSSRLASYNEQFF. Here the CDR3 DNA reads TGTGCCAGCAGCTCACGACTAGCGTCTTACAATGAGCAGTTCTTC.

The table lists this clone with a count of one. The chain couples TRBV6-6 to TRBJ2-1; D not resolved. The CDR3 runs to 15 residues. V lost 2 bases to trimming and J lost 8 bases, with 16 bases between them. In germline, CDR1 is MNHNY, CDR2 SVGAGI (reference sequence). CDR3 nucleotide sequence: TGTGCCAGCAGTTACCCCGGTGATGCTCCTCATGAGCAGTTCTTC. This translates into CASSYPGDAPHEQFF.

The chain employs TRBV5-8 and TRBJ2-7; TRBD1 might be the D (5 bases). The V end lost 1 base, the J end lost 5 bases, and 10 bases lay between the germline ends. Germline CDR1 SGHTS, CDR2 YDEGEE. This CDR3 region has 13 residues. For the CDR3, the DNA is TGTGCCAGCAGCTTGTACGCAGGGAACGAGCAGTACTTC. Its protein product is CASSLYAGNEQYF.

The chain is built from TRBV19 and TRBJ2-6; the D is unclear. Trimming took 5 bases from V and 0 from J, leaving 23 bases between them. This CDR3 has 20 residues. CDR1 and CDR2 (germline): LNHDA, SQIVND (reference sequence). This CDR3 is CASSSTTPAGRSSGANVLTF. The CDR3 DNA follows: TGTGCCAGTAGTTCAACGACTCCGGCAGGTAGATCCTCTGGGGCCAACGTCCTGACTTTC.

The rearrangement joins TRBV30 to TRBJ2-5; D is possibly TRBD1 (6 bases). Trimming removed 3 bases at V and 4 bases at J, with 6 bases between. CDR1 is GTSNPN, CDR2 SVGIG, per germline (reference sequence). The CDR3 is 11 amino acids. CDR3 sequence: CAWRDRETQYF. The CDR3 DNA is TGTGCCTGGAGGGACAGAGAGACCCAGTACTTC.

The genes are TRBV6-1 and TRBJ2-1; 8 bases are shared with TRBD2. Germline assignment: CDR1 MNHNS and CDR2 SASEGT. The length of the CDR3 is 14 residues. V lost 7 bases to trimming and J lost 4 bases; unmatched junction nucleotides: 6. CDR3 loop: CASNSGGRYNEQFF. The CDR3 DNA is TGTGCCAGCAACAGCGGGGGACGGTACAATGAGCAGTTCTTC.

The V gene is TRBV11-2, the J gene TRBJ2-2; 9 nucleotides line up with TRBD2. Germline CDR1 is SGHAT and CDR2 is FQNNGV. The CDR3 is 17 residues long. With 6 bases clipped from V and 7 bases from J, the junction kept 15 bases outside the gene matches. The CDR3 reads CASRKGFSGGLVGELFF. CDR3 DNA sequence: TGTGCCAGCAGGAAGGGGTTTAGCGGGGGCCTTGTCGGGGAGCTGTTTTTT. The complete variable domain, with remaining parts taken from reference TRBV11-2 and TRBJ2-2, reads EAGVAQSPRYKIIEKRQSVAFWCNPISGHATLYWYQQILGQGPKLLIQFQNNGVVDDSQLPKDRFSAERLKGVDSTLKIQPAKLEDSAVYLCASRKGFSGGLVGELFFGEGSRLTVL.

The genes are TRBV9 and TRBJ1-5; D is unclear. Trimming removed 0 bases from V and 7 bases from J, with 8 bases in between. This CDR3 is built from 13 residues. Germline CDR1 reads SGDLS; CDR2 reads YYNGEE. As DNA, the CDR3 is TGTGCCAGCAGCGTAGGCCTCGGGCAGCCCCAGCATTTT. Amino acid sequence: CASSVGLGQPQHF.

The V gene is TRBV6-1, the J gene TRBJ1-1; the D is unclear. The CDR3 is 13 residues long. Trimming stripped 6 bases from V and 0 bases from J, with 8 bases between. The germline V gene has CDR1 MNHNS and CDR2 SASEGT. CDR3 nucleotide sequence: TGTGCCAGCAGGTGGTCCATGAACACTGAAGCTTTCTTT. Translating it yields CASRWSMNTEAFF.

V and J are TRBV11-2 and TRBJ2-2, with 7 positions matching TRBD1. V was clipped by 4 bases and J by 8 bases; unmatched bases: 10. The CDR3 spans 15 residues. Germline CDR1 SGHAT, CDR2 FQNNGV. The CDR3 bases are TGTGCCAGCAGCTCCCCGGGACAGAGCCTGGGGGAGCTGTTTTTT. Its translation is CASSSPGQSLGELFF.

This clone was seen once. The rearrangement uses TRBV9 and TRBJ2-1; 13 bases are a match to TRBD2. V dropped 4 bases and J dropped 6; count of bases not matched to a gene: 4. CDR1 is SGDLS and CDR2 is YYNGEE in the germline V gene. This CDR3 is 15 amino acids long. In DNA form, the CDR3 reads TGTGCCAGCAGCCGGACTAGCGGGAGTTTCAATGAGCAGTTCTTC. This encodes CASSRTSGSFNEQFF. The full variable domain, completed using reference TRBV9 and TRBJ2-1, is DSGVTQTPKHLITATGQRVTLRCSPRSGDLSVYWYQQSLDQGLQFLIQYYNGEERAKGNILERFSAQQFPDLHSELNLSSLELGDSALYFCASSRTSGSFNEQFFGPGTRLTVL.

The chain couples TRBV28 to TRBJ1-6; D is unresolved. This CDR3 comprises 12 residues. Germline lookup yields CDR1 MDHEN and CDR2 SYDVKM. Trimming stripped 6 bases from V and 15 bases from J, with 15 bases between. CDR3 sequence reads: CASSSRITNLHF. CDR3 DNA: TGTGCCAGCAGCAGCAGGATAACAAACCTCCACTTT.

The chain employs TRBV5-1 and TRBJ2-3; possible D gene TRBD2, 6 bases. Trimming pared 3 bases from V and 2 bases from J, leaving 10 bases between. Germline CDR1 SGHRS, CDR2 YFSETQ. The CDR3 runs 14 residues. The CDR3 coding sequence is TGCGCCAGCAGCTCGGGACTGTTCACAGATACGCAGTATTTT. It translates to CASSSGLFTDTQYF.

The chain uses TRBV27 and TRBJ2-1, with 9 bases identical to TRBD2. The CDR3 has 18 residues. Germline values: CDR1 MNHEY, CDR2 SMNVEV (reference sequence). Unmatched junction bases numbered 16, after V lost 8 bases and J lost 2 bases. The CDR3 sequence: CASWPYGGIAGAYNEQFF. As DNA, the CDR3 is TGTGCCAGCTGGCCGTACGGGGGAATAGCGGGGGCCTACAATGAGCAGTTCTTC.

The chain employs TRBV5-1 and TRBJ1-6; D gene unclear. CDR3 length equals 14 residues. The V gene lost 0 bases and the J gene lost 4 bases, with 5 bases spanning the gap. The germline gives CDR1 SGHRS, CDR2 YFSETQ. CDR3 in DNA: TGCGCCAGCAGCTTGGGAGTTTATAATTCACCCCTCCACTTT. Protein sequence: CASSLGVYNSPLHF.

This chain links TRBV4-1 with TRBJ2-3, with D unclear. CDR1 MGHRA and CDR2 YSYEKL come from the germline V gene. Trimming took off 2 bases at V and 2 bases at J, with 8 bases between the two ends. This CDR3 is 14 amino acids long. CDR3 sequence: CASSQFATTDTQYF. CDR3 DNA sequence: TGCGCCAGCAGCCAATTCGCGACCACAGATACGCAGTATTTT.

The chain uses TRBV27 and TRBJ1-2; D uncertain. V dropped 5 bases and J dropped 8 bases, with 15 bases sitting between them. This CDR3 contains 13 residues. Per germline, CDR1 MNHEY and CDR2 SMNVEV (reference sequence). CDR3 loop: CASSPQLGSGYTF. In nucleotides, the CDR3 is TGTGCCAGCAGTCCCCAACTAGGAAGCGGCTACACCTTC.

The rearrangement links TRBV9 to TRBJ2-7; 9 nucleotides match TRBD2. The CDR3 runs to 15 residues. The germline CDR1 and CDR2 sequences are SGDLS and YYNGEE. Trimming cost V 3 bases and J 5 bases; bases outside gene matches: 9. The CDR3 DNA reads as TGTGCCAGCAGCGGACACCCGGGACTAGCACACGAGCAGTACTTC. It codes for CASSGHPGLAHEQYF.

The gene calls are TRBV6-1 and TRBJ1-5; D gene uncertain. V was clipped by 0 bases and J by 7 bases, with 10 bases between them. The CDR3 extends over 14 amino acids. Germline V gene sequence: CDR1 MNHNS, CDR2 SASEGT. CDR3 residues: CASSEASVGQPQHF. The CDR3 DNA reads TGTGCCAGCAGTGAAGCGTCGGTGGGGCAGCCCCAGCATTTT.

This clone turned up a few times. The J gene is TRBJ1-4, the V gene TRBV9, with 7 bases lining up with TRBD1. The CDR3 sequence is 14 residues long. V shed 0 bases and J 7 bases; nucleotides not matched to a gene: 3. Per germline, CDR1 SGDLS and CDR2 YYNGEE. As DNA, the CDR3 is TGTGCCAGCAGCGTAGGACAGGGTACTGAAAAACTGTTTTTT. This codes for CASSVGQGTEKLFF.

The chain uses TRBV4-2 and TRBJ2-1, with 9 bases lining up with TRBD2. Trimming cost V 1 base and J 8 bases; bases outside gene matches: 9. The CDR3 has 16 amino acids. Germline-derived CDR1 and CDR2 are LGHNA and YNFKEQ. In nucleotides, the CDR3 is TGTGCCAGCAGCCAAGGCCCTAGCGGGAATAGGGATGAGCAGTTCTTC. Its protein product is CASSQGPSGNRDEQFF.